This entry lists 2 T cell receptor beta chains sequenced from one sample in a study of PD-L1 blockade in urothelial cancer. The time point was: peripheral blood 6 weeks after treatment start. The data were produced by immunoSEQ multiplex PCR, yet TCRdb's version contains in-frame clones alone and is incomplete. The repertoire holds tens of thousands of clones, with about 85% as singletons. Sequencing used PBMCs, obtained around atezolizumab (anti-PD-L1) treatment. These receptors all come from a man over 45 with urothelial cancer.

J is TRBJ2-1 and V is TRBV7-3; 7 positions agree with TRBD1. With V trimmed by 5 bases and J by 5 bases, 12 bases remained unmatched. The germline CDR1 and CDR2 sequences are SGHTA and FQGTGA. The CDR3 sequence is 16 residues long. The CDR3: CASSRLPGQPDNEQFF. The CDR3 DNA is TGTGCCAGCAGCCGGCTTCCGGGACAGCCGGACAATGAGCAGTTCTTC. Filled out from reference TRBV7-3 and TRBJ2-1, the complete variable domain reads GAGVSQTPSNKVTEKGKYVELRCDPISGHTALYWYRQSLGQGPEFLIYFQGTGAADDSGLPNDRFFAVRPEGSVSTLKIQRTERGDSAVYLCASSRLPGQPDNEQFFGPGTRLTVL.

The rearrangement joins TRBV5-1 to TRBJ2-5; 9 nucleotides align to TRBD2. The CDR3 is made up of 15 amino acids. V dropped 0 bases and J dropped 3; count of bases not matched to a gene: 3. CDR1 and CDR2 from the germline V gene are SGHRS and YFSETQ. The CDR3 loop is CASSLGLAGKETQYF. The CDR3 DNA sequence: TGCGCCAGCAGCTTGGGGCTAGCGGGGAAAGAGACCCAGTACTTC.